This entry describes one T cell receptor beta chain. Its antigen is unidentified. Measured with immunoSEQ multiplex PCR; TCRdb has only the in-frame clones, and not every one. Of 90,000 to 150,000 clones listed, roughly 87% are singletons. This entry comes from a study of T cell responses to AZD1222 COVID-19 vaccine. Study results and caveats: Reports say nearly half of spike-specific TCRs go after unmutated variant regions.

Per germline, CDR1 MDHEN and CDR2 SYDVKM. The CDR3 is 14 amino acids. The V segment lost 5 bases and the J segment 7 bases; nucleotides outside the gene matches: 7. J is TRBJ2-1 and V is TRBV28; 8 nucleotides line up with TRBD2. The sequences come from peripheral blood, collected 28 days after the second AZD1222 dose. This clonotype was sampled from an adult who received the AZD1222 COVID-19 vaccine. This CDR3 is CASSGFKRGNEQFF. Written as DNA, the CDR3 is TGTGCCAGCAGTGGGTTTAAGCGGGGGAATGAGCAGTTCTTC. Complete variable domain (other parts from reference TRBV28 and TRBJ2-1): DVKVTQSSRYLVKRTGEKVFLECVQDMDHENMFWYRQDPGLGLRLIYFSYDVKMKEKGDIPEGYSVSREKKERFSLILESASTNQTSMYLCASSGFKRGNEQFFGPGTRLTVL.